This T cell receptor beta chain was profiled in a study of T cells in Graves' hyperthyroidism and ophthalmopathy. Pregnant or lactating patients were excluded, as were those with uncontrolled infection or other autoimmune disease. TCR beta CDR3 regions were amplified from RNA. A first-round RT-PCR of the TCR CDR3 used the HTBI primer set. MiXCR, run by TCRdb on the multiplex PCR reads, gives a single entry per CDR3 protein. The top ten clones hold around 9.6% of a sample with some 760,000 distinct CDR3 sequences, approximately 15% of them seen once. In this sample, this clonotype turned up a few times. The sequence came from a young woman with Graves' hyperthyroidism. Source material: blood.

CDR3 sequence reads: CASRGGLDEKLFF. The CDR3 DNA follows: TGTGCCAGCCGGGGGGGCCTGGACGAAAAACTGTTTTTT. J is TRBJ1-4 and V is TRBV5-5; D might be TRBD1 (6 bases). The length of the CDR3 is 13 residues. Trimming shortened V by 7 bases and J by 8 bases, and 15 bases separated the two germline ends. Germline V gene sequence: CDR1 SGHKS, CDR2 YYEKEE (reference sequence).